The 29 T cell receptor beta chains presented below share a single source sample, sequenced in a study of identical twins. TCRdb analysed the 5' RACE reads with MiXCR anew, one entry per CDR3 protein. This table has about 730,000 distinct CDR3 sequences, over 20% appearing once. These data were also reused for a study on T cells expressing NK-cell markers.

Sequenced input: PBMCs. These receptors originate from a woman between 18 and 30 years old in good health.

This clonotype was detected ten times or more. The gene calls are TRBV12-3 or TRBV12-4 and TRBJ2-3, with 12 bases lining up with TRBD2. J lost 4 bases, V lost 5 bases, and 7 bases had no gene match. CDR3 length equals 16 residues. CDR3 bases: TGTGCCAGCAGTCTGACTAGCGGGAGTGGAGCAGATACGCAGTATTTT. Encoded protein: CASSLTSGSGADTQYF.

The rearrangement uses TRBV20-1 and TRBJ2-1; D remains ambiguous. Trimming removed 1 base from V and 0 bases from J, with 10 bases in between. Germline lookup yields CDR1 DFQATT and CDR2 SNEGSKA (reference sequence). This CDR3 has 15 amino acids. The CDR3 sequence: CSARGNSRSYNEQFF. CDR3 bases: TGCAGTGCTAGAGGTAATTCCCGCTCCTACAATGAGCAGTTCTTC.

The chain is built from TRBV12-3 or TRBV12-4 and TRBJ2-2; 14 bases match TRBD2. The CDR3 runs to 16 residues. Trimming took 5 bases from V and 5 from J; bases not matched to a gene: 4. The CDR3 loop reads CASSTRTSGRTGELFF. The CDR3 nucleotides read TGTGCCAGCAGTACCCGGACTAGCGGGAGGACCGGGGAGCTGTTTTTT.

This rearrangement joins TRBV27 to TRBJ1-1; D unclear. V gave up 6 bases and J gave up 2 bases, with 10 bases separating them. CDR3 length: 13 residues. Per the germline V gene, CDR1 is MNHEY and CDR2 is SMNVEV (reference sequence). In nucleotides, the CDR3 is TGTGCCAGCAGCCCTAAGAAAAACACTGAAGCTTTCTTT. As protein: CASSPKKNTEAFF.

The CDR3 loop is CATSRLDIVQYF. In nucleotides, the CDR3 is TGTGCCACCAGCAGGTTAGACATCGTTCAGTACTTC. This chain links TRBV15 with TRBJ2-4; no definite D call. This CDR3 region has 12 residues. The germline V and J ends were trimmed by 3 bases and 11 bases, with 11 bases remaining between them. Germline V gives CDR1 LNHNV, CDR2 YYDKDF (reference sequence).

This chain links TRBV12-3 or TRBV12-4 with TRBJ2-5; no clear D. Trimming took off 3 bases at V and 5 bases at J, with 7 bases between the two ends. The CDR3 covers 12 residues. This chain's CDR3 is CASSFLFETQYF. DNA for the CDR3: TGTGCCAGCAGTTTTTTATTTGAGACCCAGTACTTC.

This clonotype showed up just a few times. V usage is TRBV11-1 and J usage is TRBJ2-2; D may match TRBD1 or TRBD2 (5 bases each). This CDR3 contains 18 residues. V dropped 7 bases and J dropped 3 bases, with 24 bases sitting between them. The V gene's germline CDR1 is SGHAT and CDR2 FQDESV (reference sequence). The CDR3 here is CASTGWVRDDHYTGELFF. The CDR3, as DNA: TGTGCCAGCACGGGGTGGGTGAGGGACGACCACTACACCGGGGAGCTGTTTTTT. The full variable domain, with the rest looked up from reference TRBV11-1 and TRBJ2-2, is EAEVAQSPRYKITEKSQAVAFWCDPISGHATLYWYRQILGQGPELLVQFQDESVVDDSQLPKDRFSAERLKGVDSTLKIQPAELGDSAMYLCASTGWVRDDHYTGELFFGEGSRLTVL.

The chain is built from TRBV6-2 or TRBV6-3 and TRBJ2-7, with D uncertain. This CDR3 is built from 15 residues. Per germline, CDR1 MNHEY and CDR2 SVGEGT. V lost 5 bases to trimming and J lost 0 bases, with 14 bases between them. CDR3 amino acids: CASSHDRRSSYEQYF. The CDR3 DNA reads as TGTGCCAGCAGTCATGACCGCAGGAGCTCCTACGAGCAGTACTTC.

This clonotype showed up just a few times. This chain links TRBV20-1 with TRBJ1-2, with unresolved D. The CDR3 loop spans 12 amino acids. The V gene lost 1 base and the J gene lost 10 bases, with 13 bases spanning the gap. Germline V gene data show CDR1 as DFQATT and CDR2 as SNEGSKA (reference sequence). CDR3 coding DNA: TGCAGTGCTAGAGCCAGAGTCCTGGACTACACCTTC. It translates to CSARARVLDYTF.

The chain uses TRBV27 and TRBJ2-4, with D maybe TRBD2 (5 bases). Germline assignment: CDR1 MNHEY and CDR2 SMNVEV (reference sequence). Trimming cost V 7 bases and J 0 bases, with 7 bases left between them. The CDR3 length is 13 residues. The CDR3 region is CASTGLAKNIQYF. The CDR3, as DNA: TGTGCCAGCACCGGACTAGCCAAAAACATTCAGTACTTC.

This chain uses TRBV18 with TRBJ2-5; TRBD2 is a possible D gene (6 bases). The CDR3 consists of 15 residues. CDR1 KGHSH and CDR2 LQKENI come from the germline V gene. V lost 3 bases and J 5 bases, leaving 16 bases between the germline ends. For the CDR3, the DNA is TGTGCCAGCTCACCGGTAGAGGAAGGGAGGGAGACCCAGTACTTC. Its translation: CASSPVEEGRETQYF.

The chain is built from TRBV20-1 and TRBJ2-7; 9 nucleotides align to TRBD2. CDR1 is DFQATT and CDR2 is SNEGSKA in the germline V gene (reference sequence). After removal of 6 bases from V and 2 bases from J, the junction contained 11 bases not matched to a gene. This CDR3 has 15 residues. CDR3 sequence: CSARVLAGAAYEQYF. CDR3 nucleotides: TGCAGTGCCAGGGTATTAGCGGGGGCCGCCTACGAGCAGTACTTC.

The table lists this clonotype with many counts. The rearrangement joins TRBV10-3 to TRBJ2-1, with D unresolved. CDR3 length: 14 residues. The V and J ends lost 4 bases and 9 bases respectively, with 16 bases between them. Germline V gene lookup returns CDR1 ENHRY and CDR2 SYGVKD. The CDR3: CAISALDRSSEQFF. Written as DNA, the CDR3 is TGTGCCATCAGTGCCCTAGACCGAAGCAGTGAGCAGTTCTTC.

The V and J genes are TRBV11-1 and TRBJ2-1; 9 bases are a match to TRBD2. Trimming removed 5 bases from V and 4 bases from J; junction bases left unmatched: 15. CDR1 and CDR2 from the germline V gene are SGHAT and FQDESV (reference sequence). There are 18 residues in the CDR3. The CDR3 here is CASSTPQSTSGIYNEQFF. The CDR3 DNA reads TGTGCCAGCAGCACCCCCCAATCGACTAGCGGCATATACAATGAGCAGTTCTTC.

This clonotype has more than one count but fewer than ten. The chain uses TRBV6-1 and TRBJ2-7; TRBD2 matches 7 bases. The germline V gene has CDR1 MNHNS and CDR2 SASEGT. V was clipped by 7 bases and J by 1 base; unmatched bases: 7. CDR3 length: 14 amino acids. The CDR3 DNA sequence: TGTGCCAGCATGGGCGGGGGTCTATCCTACGAGCAGTACTTC. It is translated as CASMGGGLSYEQYF.

This chain joins TRBV14 and TRBJ2-1; 9 bases agree with TRBD2. Germline V gives CDR1 SGHDN, CDR2 FVKESK. The CDR3 loop spans 15 amino acids. Trimming took 1 base from V and 8 from J; bases not matched to a gene: 6. The CDR3 loop reads CASSQVWREGDEQFF. In nucleotides, the CDR3 is TGTGCCAGCAGCCAAGTGTGGCGGGAGGGCGATGAGCAGTTCTTC.

This sequence joins TRBV4-2 and TRBJ2-6; 11 bases map to TRBD1. J was trimmed by 3 bases and V by 5 bases; bases with no gene match: 15. CDR3 size: 20 residues. CDR1 and CDR2 from the germline V gene are LGHNA and YNFKEQ. CDR3: CASSGMTRDRGVRGANVLTF. Here the CDR3 DNA reads TGTGCCAGCAGCGGTATGACGCGGGACAGGGGGGTTCGTGGGGCCAACGTCCTGACTTTC.

The chain uses TRBV12-3 or TRBV12-4 and TRBJ2-5, with D possibly matching TRBD2 (5 bases). V shed 6 bases and J shed 7 bases, with 18 bases lying between them. The CDR3 is 14 amino acids. The CDR3 sequence is CASSPPGIARTQYF. The CDR3 nucleotides are TGTGCCAGCAGCCCTCCTGGGATAGCGCGGACCCAGTACTTC.

The V gene is TRBV7-3, the J gene TRBJ2-1; 8 nucleotides align to TRBD1. After removal of 5 bases from V and 0 bases from J, the junction contained 3 bases not matched to a gene. Germline V gene data show CDR1 as SGHTA and CDR2 as FQGTGA. The CDR3 covers 15 residues. The CDR3 reads CASSPDRDSYNEQFF. CDR3 sequence (DNA): TGTGCCAGCAGCCCGGACAGGGACTCCTACAATGAGCAGTTCTTC.

This chain joins TRBV12-3 or TRBV12-4 and TRBJ2-5, with a weak D call TRBD1 (6 bases). CDR3 length: 15 residues. The V end lost 5 bases, the J end lost 1 base, and 14 bases lay between the germline ends. CDR3: CASSPRGQAQETQYF. The CDR3 DNA follows: TGTGCCAGCAGTCCAAGGGGACAAGCCCAAGAGACCCAGTACTTC.

This clonotype was detected only a few times. The genes are TRBV10-3 and TRBJ2-2; D remains unclear. CDR1 is ENHRY, CDR2 SYGVKD, per germline. The V and J ends lost 9 bases and 1 base respectively, with 9 bases between them. The CDR3 length is 13 residues. The CDR3 sequence is CAMADVNTGELFF. The CDR3 DNA reads as TGTGCCATGGCCGACGTGAACACCGGGGAGCTGTTTTTT.

This rearrangement joins TRBV5-6 to TRBJ1-2; D is ambiguous. CDR1 is SGHDT, CDR2 YYEEEE, per germline. This CDR3 comprises 14 residues. The V gene lost 0 bases and the J gene lost 0 bases, with 6 bases spanning the gap. CDR3 protein: CASSLVQTNYGYTF. DNA for the CDR3: TGTGCCAGCAGCTTGGTCCAGACTAACTATGGCTACACCTTC.

Many counts were recorded for this clonotype. The rearrangement uses TRBV20-1 and TRBJ2-3, with 8 bases aligning to TRBD2. With V trimmed by 5 bases and J by 2 bases, 3 bases remained unmatched. The CDR3 totals 13 residues. Germline loops: CDR1 DFQATT, CDR2 SNEGSKA (reference sequence). The CDR3 loop reads CSAGLAFTDTQYF. CDR3 nucleotides: TGCAGTGCTGGACTAGCTTTCACAGATACGCAGTATTTT.

This clonotype was seen only a few times. The chain uses TRBV20-1 and TRBJ2-7, with 8 positions matching TRBD2. The length of the CDR3 is 16 residues. CDR1 DFQATT and CDR2 SNEGSKA come from the germline V gene (reference sequence). Trimming cost V 0 bases and J 5 bases; bases outside gene matches: 12. The chain's CDR3 is CSARDGGQREYHEQYF. The CDR3, as DNA: TGCAGTGCTAGAGATGGGGGCCAGCGGGAGTACCACGAGCAGTACTTC.

J is TRBJ1-2 and V is TRBV15, with 8 bases that match TRBD1. The ends lost 8 bases at V and 6 bases at J; junction bases unmatched: 14. In germline, CDR1 is LNHNV, CDR2 YYDKDF (reference sequence). The CDR3 covers 15 residues. The CDR3 bases are TGTGCCACCGGGAAGGCTGGGACAGGACTAAATGGCTACACCTTC. Translating it yields CATGKAGTGLNGYTF.

This rearrangement joins TRBV12-3 or TRBV12-4 to TRBJ1-2; D is perhaps TRBD1 (6 bases). The CDR3 extends over 16 amino acids. The ends were cut back, 5 bases at V and 7 bases at J, with 23 bases in the middle. CDR3 DNA: TGTGCCAGCAGTCCGAGTTCCGATTACAGGGTTGGTGGCTACACCTTC. Encoded protein: CASSPSSDYRVGGYTF.

This clonotype came up many times. The J gene is TRBJ1-5, the V gene TRBV12-3 or TRBV12-4; D is undetermined. The CDR3 is 14 amino acids. Trimming stripped 3 bases from V and 5 bases from J, with 11 bases between. This chain's CDR3 is CASSFLRPDQPQHF. Here the CDR3 DNA reads TGTGCCAGCAGTTTCCTCCGACCCGATCAGCCCCAGCATTTT.

A few counts support this clonotype. The chain employs TRBV6-1 and TRBJ1-2; unclear D gene. Germline V gives CDR1 MNHNS, CDR2 SASEGT. V shed 6 bases and J shed 2 bases, with 13 bases lying between them. CDR3 length: 14 residues. The CDR3 loop is CASRTIDPNYGYTF. The CDR3 coding sequence is TGTGCCAGCAGAACGATCGATCCGAACTATGGCTACACCTTC.

The chain combines TRBV12-3 or TRBV12-4 with TRBJ2-5; 7 positions agree with TRBD2. V lost 5 bases and J lost 6; bases outside the gene matches: 6. The CDR3 extends over 13 amino acids. The DNA of the CDR3 is TGTGCCAGCAGTCGGACTAGGCGGAAGACCCAGTACTTC. This encodes CASSRTRRKTQYF.